This T cell receptor (beta chain) emerged from a study of technical replicates of blood from several donors. Germline assignment: CDR1 MNHEY and CDR2 SVGAGI. This CDR3 contains 12 residues. V was shortened by 6 bases and J by 7 bases, with 10 bases between the two germline ends. Sequencing was performed with immunoSEQ multiplex PCR; in TCRdb, only in-frame clones are kept and a portion is missing. The sample consists of over 50,000 clones, approximately 86% of them appearing once. The sequencing input was PBMCs. This clonotype was sampled from a human donor in good health. Some clones in this sample may be carry-over from other donors' samples. The chain employs TRBV6-5 and TRBJ1-5; D uncertain. In DNA form, the CDR3 reads TGTGCCAGCAGCCTCCCGGGACAGCCCCAGCATTTT. Its protein product is CASSLPGQPQHF.